The 9 T cell receptor beta chains in this list originate from one sample, sequenced in a study of cytomegalovirus exposure and HLA in healthy donors. Both 60 Vbeta primers and 13 Jbeta primers went into the PCR. Sequencing used immunoSEQ multiplex PCR; TCRdb keeps in-frame clones, though not all of them. This table holds 95,000 to 150,000 clones, 55% to 75% found once. Sequencing used PBMCs. The receptors originated from a woman between 35 and 50 years old in good health and CMV-seropositive.

Points on this clone: Its ends do not fully match the called genes, so a read error is possible. Written as DNA, the CDR3 is TGCGCCAGCAGGCAAGGGACAGGGGGGAACTATGGCTACACCTTC. It is translated as CASRQGTGGNYGYTF. The chain recombines TRBV4-1 with TRBJ1-2; 11 bases are shared with TRBD1. Germline V gives CDR1 MGHRA, CDR2 YSYEKL. The CDR3 totals 15 residues.

This clone was seen once. The chain carries TRBV5-1 and TRBJ2-5, with TRBD1 identical over 7 bases. The J call may be faulty, since TRBJ2-7 better matches the DNA end. The CDR3 loop spans 14 amino acids. CDR1 is SGHRS, CDR2 YFSETQ, per germline. CDR3 region: CASSFGRGSYEQYF. The CDR3 nucleotides are TGCGCCAGCAGCTTTGGCAGGGGGTCCTACGAGCAGTACTTC.

This chain uses TRBV5-5 with TRBJ1-1, with D uncertain. The germline gives CDR1 SGHKS, CDR2 YYEKEE (reference sequence). The germline V and J ends were trimmed by 1 base and 3 bases, with 7 bases remaining between them. The CDR3 is made up of 13 amino acids. The chain's CDR3 is CASSLSADTEAFF. In DNA, the CDR3 is TGTGCCAGCAGCTTGTCTGCGGACACTGAAGCTTTCTTT.

The chain has TRBV4-3 and TRBJ2-1; 9 bases agree with TRBD1. J was trimmed by 2 bases and V by 0 bases; bases with no gene match: 5. The CDR3 consists of 17 residues. Germline CDR1 is LGHNA and CDR2 is YSLEER. The DNA of the CDR3 is TGCGCCAGCAGCCAAGATCCTCACAGGGGGCCCTACAATGAGCAGTTCTTC. Encoded protein: CASSQDPHRGPYNEQFF.

The chain combines TRBV9 with TRBJ2-6, with 13 bases lining up with TRBD2. Germline loops: CDR1 SGDLS, CDR2 YYNGEE. The CDR3 has 19 amino acids. After removal of 0 bases from V and 0 bases from J, the junction contained 3 bases not matched to a gene. CDR3: CASSVGGLAGPSGANVLTF. The CDR3 coding sequence is TGTGCCAGCAGCGTAGGGGGACTAGCGGGGCCCTCTGGGGCCAACGTCCTGACTTTC.

The rearrangement joins TRBV2 to TRBJ2-3; weak D call: TRBD2 (5 bases). Trimming stripped 5 bases from V and 3 bases from J, with 9 bases between. Germline V gene sequence: CDR1 SNHLY, CDR2 FYNNEI. The CDR3 has 13 residues. CDR3 sequence reads: CASSPRTTDTQYF. CDR3 nucleotide sequence: TGTGCCAGCAGTCCTCGGACTACAGATACGCAGTATTTT.

The J gene is TRBJ2-1, the V gene TRBV7-3, with D uncertain. This CDR3 region has 13 residues. Trimming took off 5 bases at V and 8 bases at J, with 13 bases between the two ends. Germline V gives CDR1 SGHTA, CDR2 FQGTGA. The CDR3 coding sequence is TGTGCCAGCAGCAACGACGGCCGGGATGAGCAGTTCTTC. It translates to CASSNDGRDEQFF.

The chain links TRBV19 to TRBJ1-1; D unclear. This CDR3 has 13 amino acids. Germline V gives CDR1 LNHDA, CDR2 SQIVND (reference sequence). Trimming pared 4 bases from V and 1 base from J, leaving 7 bases between. The CDR3 is CASSNRENTEAFF. In nucleotides, the CDR3 is TGTGCCAGTAGTAATCGGGAGAACACTGAAGCTTTCTTT.

The V call is TRBV6-5, the J call TRBJ1-1; 7 nucleotides align to TRBD1. This CDR3 has 15 residues. The V segment lost 7 bases and the J segment 1 base; nucleotides outside the gene matches: 9. From germline, CDR1 is MNHEY and CDR2 SVGAGI. CDR3 sequence: CASNQGVGQNTEAFF. CDR3 nucleotides: TGTGCCAGCAACCAGGGGGTAGGACAGAACACTGAAGCTTTCTTT.